These 29 T cell receptor beta chains were all obtained from the same sample, sequenced in a study of CXCR3-negative and CXCR3-positive naive CD8 T cells. Study-wide findings and caveats: Researchers report that CXCR3-positive naive cells carry more hydrophobic TRB CDR3s than CXCR3-negative naive cells.

UMI-labeled 5' RACE TRB cDNA libraries were prepared from the cells. Reprocessing the 5' RACE reads, TCRdb reports a single entry for every CDR3 protein and omits DNA. In all, the sample yields some 60,000 distinct CDR3 sequences. Their cognate antigens are unknown. The sample consisted of naive CXCR3+ CD8+ T cells from blood. Specified subset: CD45RO-CCR7+CD27+CD95- naive CD8+ T cells expressing CXCR3 (TNR3+). The receptor set was obtained from a human donor in good health. Some clones in this sample may be carry-over from other donors' samples.

The chain uses TRBV7-9 and TRBJ2-2; TCRdb proposes TRBD1, but this gene call is untestable without DNA. The CDR3 is 16 residues long. CDR1 is SEHNR, CDR2 FQNEAQ, per germline (reference sequence). The CDR3 here is CASSFLTGGPSGELFF.

J is TRBJ2-3 and V is TRBV29-1; TCRdb's assignment of TRBD2 cannot be checked, as there is no DNA. This CDR3 comprises 18 residues. Per germline, CDR1 SQVTM and CDR2 ANQGSEA. The CDR3: CSVELWASGRPDTDTQYF.

This sequence joins TRBV28 and TRBJ2-7; TCRdb gives TRBD1 as the D gene, but with no DNA this cannot be confirmed. CDR3 length: 14 residues. Germline CDR1 is MDHEN and CDR2 is SYDVKM. CDR3 sequence: CASSFQGGLYEQYF.

The chain combines TRBV7-9 with TRBJ1-1. This CDR3 has 14 amino acids. Germline CDR1 is SEHNR and CDR2 is FQNEAQ (reference sequence). The CDR3 loop is CASSLPAVPTEAFF.

V is TRBV10-1 and J is TRBJ1-1; TCRdb reports TRBD1, a call that lacks DNA to check it against. Germline assignment: CDR1 WNHNN and CDR2 SYGVQD (reference sequence). This CDR3 region has 13 residues. CDR3 sequence: CASRQGLNTEAVF.

This chain connects TRBV6-5 to TRBJ2-7; checking the TCRdb D call of TRBD2 is not possible without DNA. CDR3 length equals 15 residues. Germline assignment: CDR1 MNHEY and CDR2 SVGAGI. The CDR3 is CASRLSVEGSYEQYF.

The chain is built from TRBV12-3 or TRBV12-4 and TRBJ2-7; absent DNA, TCRdb's TRBD1 call cannot be checked. CDR3 length equals 14 residues. This chain's CDR3 is CASSLNRGKDEQYF.

V is TRBV7-9 and J is TRBJ2-3. CDR1 and CDR2 from the germline V gene are SEHNR and FQNEAQ (reference sequence). The CDR3 totals 14 residues. CDR3 sequence reads: CASSASGVPDTQYF.

The chain uses TRBV27 and TRBJ2-3; absent DNA, TCRdb's TRBD2 call cannot be checked. CDR1 is MNHEY and CDR2 is SMNVEV in the germline V gene (reference sequence). The CDR3 loop spans 16 amino acids. CDR3 amino acids: CASSSPGDYSTDTQYF.

The J gene is TRBJ1-1, the V gene TRBV14; as DNA is missing, the TRBD1 call by TCRdb cannot be tested. The CDR3 spans 16 residues. Germline V gene sequence: CDR1 SGHDN, CDR2 FVKESK. CDR3: CASSHRETLMRAEAFF.

This rearrangement joins TRBV27 to TRBJ2-2; as DNA is missing, the TRBD1 call by TCRdb cannot be tested. The germline V gene has CDR1 MNHEY and CDR2 SMNVEV (reference sequence). This CDR3 region has 13 residues. CDR3 region: CASYQGGVGELFF.

This chain connects TRBV21-1 to TRBJ1-1; TCRdb lists TRBD1, though no DNA is available to test this call. TRBV21-1 has pseudogene status. The CDR3 covers 15 residues. The CDR3 sequence: CASSIPREMGTEAFF.

The V gene is TRBV7-2, the J gene TRBJ2-7. The CDR3 totals 15 residues. The germline CDR1 and CDR2 sequences are SGHTA and FQGNSA. CDR3 loop: CASSLESENSYEQYF.

The chain combines TRBV25-1 with TRBJ1-1. The germline V gene has CDR1 MGHDK and CDR2 SYGVNS. The CDR3 spans 12 residues. This chain's CDR3 is CASSLQNTEAFF.

This chain links TRBV25-1 with TRBJ1-6. The CDR3 consists of 11 residues. Germline CDR1 MGHDK, CDR2 SYGVNS. CDR3 residues: CASTDKESLHF.

V and J are TRBV7-9 and TRBJ1-5; TCRdb calls TRBD1, which cannot be checked without DNA. Germline V gives CDR1 SEHNR, CDR2 FQNEAQ (reference sequence). CDR3 length: 15 residues. The CDR3 here is CASSLSGQGAQPQHF. The variable domain in full, with the rest retrieved from reference TRBV7-9 and TRBJ1-5, is DTGVSQNPRHKITKRGQNVTFRCDPISEHNRLYWYRQTLGQGPEFLTYFQNEAQLEKSRLLSDRFSAERPKGSFSTLEIQRTEQGDSAMYLCASSLSGQGAQPQHFGDGTRLSIL.

The V call is TRBV29-1, the J call TRBJ2-7; TCRdb's assignment of TRBD1 cannot be checked, as there is no DNA. CDR1 and CDR2 from the germline V gene are SQVTM and ANQGSEA. The CDR3 extends over 13 amino acids. CDR3 residues: CSVGTGGPYEQYF.

This rearrangement joins TRBV7-2 to TRBJ1-5. The CDR3 spans 12 residues. Germline V lookup: CDR1 SGHTA, CDR2 FQGNSA. This chain's CDR3 is CASSLYNQPQHF.

This CDR3 is CSVERPGTGPSYEQYF. The V call is TRBV29-1, the J call TRBJ2-7; TCRdb calls TRBD1, which cannot be checked without DNA. Germline lookup yields CDR1 SQVTM and CDR2 ANQGSEA. This CDR3 region has 16 residues.

The rearrangement joins TRBV6-2 or TRBV6-3 to TRBJ2-3. The CDR3 runs 14 residues. Germline CDR1 is MNHEY and CDR2 is SVGEGT. The CDR3 is CASSPSSLTDTQYF.

The chain combines TRBV10-3 with TRBJ2-5. This CDR3 has 15 amino acids. CDR1 is ENHRY, CDR2 SYGVKD, per germline. This chain's CDR3 is CAISESGRQQETQYF.

The chain has TRBV12-5 and TRBJ2-5; TCRdb's D call of TRBD1 is untestable without DNA. Germline assignment: CDR1 LGHNT and CDR2 FRNRAP. This CDR3 comprises 17 residues. The chain's CDR3 is CASALRLGQRGGETQYF.

The chain has TRBV2 and TRBJ2-7. The length of the CDR3 is 15 residues. Germline V gene data show CDR1 as SNHLY and CDR2 as FYNNEI. This CDR3 is CASREGIGTYNEQYF. Based on the CDR3 plus reference TRBV2 and TRBJ2-7, the full variable domain is EPEVTQTPSHQVTQMGQEVILRCVPISNHLYFYWYRQILGQKVEFLVSFYNNEISEKSEIFDDQFSVERPDGSNFTLKIRSTKLEDSAMYFCASREGIGTYNEQYFGPGTRLTVT.

V and J are TRBV12-3 or TRBV12-4 and TRBJ2-1; TCRdb proposes TRBD1, but this gene call is untestable without DNA. The CDR3 sequence is 13 residues long. CDR3 in amino acids: CASRGVSYNEQFF.

CDR3 sequence reads: CASSPGPDTQYF. This sequence joins TRBV7-3 and TRBJ2-3. The CDR3 contains 12 residues. Germline assignment: CDR1 SGHTA and CDR2 FQGTGA.

The CDR3 loop is CASSLVTGNSGANVLTF. The rearrangement uses TRBV27 and TRBJ2-6; the TRBD1 assignment by TCRdb is unverifiable without DNA. Germline CDR1 is MNHEY and CDR2 is SMNVEV (reference sequence). The CDR3 covers 17 residues.

This chain joins TRBV12-3 or TRBV12-4 and TRBJ1-5; TCRdb lists TRBD1, though no DNA is available to test this call. CDR3 size: 16 residues. CDR3 protein: CASTPGQEGNNQPQHF.

The CDR3 sequence is CASSNPSAVVGEQFF. This chain links TRBV9 with TRBJ2-1; TCRdb calls TRBD2, which cannot be checked without DNA. This CDR3 has 15 amino acids. Germline CDR1 is SGDLS and CDR2 is YYNGEE.

The CDR3 reads CASSSGTQVYNEQFF. The chain is built from TRBV6-2 or TRBV6-3 and TRBJ2-1; TCRdb's D gene call, TRBD1, goes unchecked for lack of DNA. CDR3 length equals 15 residues. Germline-derived CDR1 and CDR2 are MNHEY and SVGEGT.